The clone carrying this TCR beta chain was detected only once. What it recognizes is unknown. The data originate from a study of cytomegalovirus exposure and HLA in healthy donors. Overall study results and limits: TCR beta chains numbering more than 150 were designated cytomegalovirus-associated.

TCRdb's copy holds only in-frame clones and misses some; the assay was immunoSEQ multiplex PCR. Here the sample spans 150,000 to 200,000 clones, more than 70% being singletons. CDR3 size: 14 residues. The V segment lost 11 bases and the J segment 3 bases; nucleotides outside the gene matches: 11. Per the germline V gene, CDR1 is WNHNN and CDR2 is SYGVQD (reference sequence). The chain recombines TRBV10-1 with TRBJ2-3; 7 bases align to TRBD1. The material sequenced was PBMCs. The receptor was derived from a young woman in good health and CMV-seronegative. The chain's CDR3 is CADKQGFETDTQYF. The CDR3 DNA reads TGCGCCGATAAACAGGGGTTTGAGACAGATACGCAGTATTTT.